Shown below are 18 T cell receptor beta chains from a single sample sequenced in a study of response to subunit inactivated influenza vaccine. From the RT-PCR reads, TCRdb called clonotypes with MiXCR, one entry per CDR3 protein. The sample has about 170,000 distinct CDR3 sequences, approximately 12% seen once. These data were also filed under a second study, of T cells expressing NK-cell markers. This second study notes: The authors generated TCR beta cDNA through 5'RACE template switching with UMIs.

Material: CD8+ T cells sorted from PBMCs, obtained about 13 days after vaccination. All receptors come from a man between 50 and 59 years old who received an inactivated influenza vaccine.

This chain links TRBV5-1 with TRBJ2-1; 13 nucleotides line up with TRBD2. V trimming: 7 bases; J trimming: 8 bases; junction bases outside the gene matches: 6. There are 14 residues in the CDR3. From germline, CDR1 is SGHRS and CDR2 YFSETQ. The CDR3 protein is CASGLGTSGDEQFF. CDR3 in DNA: TGCGCCAGCGGCCTGGGGACTAGCGGGGATGAGCAGTTCTTC.

The genes are TRBV5-6 and TRBJ2-7; D possibly uses TRBD1 or TRBD2 (5 bases each). This CDR3 is built from 14 residues. The ends were cut back, 7 bases at V and 0 bases at J, with 14 bases in the middle. Germline CDR1 SGHDT, CDR2 YYEEEE. CDR3 DNA: TGTGCCAGCGGATTGGGACGGAACTCCTACGAGCAGTACTTC. This encodes CASGLGRNSYEQYF.

The gene calls are TRBV20-1 and TRBJ2-5; TRBD2 aligns across 7 bases. CDR3 length equals 13 residues. V gave up 5 bases and J gave up 4 bases; unmatched junction bases: 7. The germline V gene encodes CDR1 DFQATT and CDR2 SNEGSKA (reference sequence). The CDR3 is CSAGQTSPETQYF. DNA for the CDR3: TGCAGTGCTGGGCAGACTAGCCCAGAGACCCAGTACTTC.

This sequence joins TRBV6-1 and TRBJ2-2; TRBD1 might be the D (6 bases). CDR1 and CDR2 from the germline V gene are MNHNS and SASEGT. Deletions cut 6 bases from V and 0 bases from J, with 14 bases between. The CDR3 runs 16 residues. CDR3 protein: CASSPYRASNTGELFF. The CDR3 DNA reads TGTGCCAGCAGCCCGTACAGGGCTTCGAACACCGGGGAGCTGTTTTTT.

This clonotype was observed a handful of times. The chain is built from TRBV6-1 and TRBJ1-2; 8 bases agree with TRBD1. CDR1 and CDR2 (germline): MNHNS, SASEGT. Trimming cost V 6 bases and J 4 bases; bases outside gene matches: 7. The CDR3 covers 14 residues. This CDR3 is CASRGTGGFYGYTF. The CDR3 nucleotides read TGTGCCAGCAGGGGGACAGGCGGATTCTATGGCTACACCTTC.

Only a few counts were recorded for this clonotype. Written as DNA, the CDR3 is TGTGCCAGCAGTAAGGGGGTAGGGGGGTACAATGAGCAGTTCTTC. Encoded protein: CASSKGVGGYNEQFF. This chain joins TRBV27 and TRBJ2-1; D may match TRBD1 or TRBD2 (6 bases each). Between the trimmed V and J ends, which lost 5 bases and 4 bases, there was a span of 15 bases. The germline V gene has CDR1 MNHEY and CDR2 SMNVEV (reference sequence). The CDR3 spans 15 residues.

V usage is TRBV28 and J usage is TRBJ2-1; 11 bases line up with TRBD2. The CDR3 extends over 17 amino acids. CDR1 MDHEN and CDR2 SYDVKM come from the germline V gene. The V and J ends lost 5 bases and 0 bases, in that order; junction bases with no gene match: 6. CDR3 residues: CASSTSGTSGSYNEQFF. In nucleotides, the CDR3 is TGTGCCAGCAGTACGTCCGGGACTAGCGGCTCCTACAATGAGCAGTTCTTC.

The chain links TRBV4-1 to TRBJ1-2; TRBD1 aligns across 9 bases. The germline V gene encodes CDR1 MGHRA and CDR2 YSYEKL. The J segment lost 2 bases and the V segment lost 2 bases, leaving 3 bases of the junction unmatched. The CDR3 length is 15 residues. The chain's CDR3 is CASSQLDRGNYGYTF. The CDR3 DNA reads TGCGCCAGCAGCCAACTGGACAGGGGAAACTATGGCTACACCTTC.

This sequence joins TRBV4-1 and TRBJ2-7, with 10 bases aligning to TRBD2. The CDR3 is made up of 17 amino acids. J gave up 1 base and V 1 base, and 7 bases lay outside the gene matches. Germline-derived CDR1 and CDR2 are MGHRA and YSYEKL. The CDR3 DNA reads as TGCGCCAGCAGCCAAGGGGGTAGCGGGAGGCCATCCTACGAGCAGTACTTC. Amino acid sequence: CASSQGGSGRPSYEQYF.

This clonotype was counted only a few times. The chain carries TRBV14 and TRBJ2-7; maybe TRBD2 (6 bases). Trimming stripped 1 base from V and 5 bases from J, with 15 bases between. The germline gives CDR1 SGHDN, CDR2 FVKESK. This CDR3 region has 15 residues. CDR3 sequence (DNA): TGTGCCAGCAGCCAAGCGCAAGGACTACTCAACGAGCAGTACTTC. Translated: CASSQAQGLLNEQYF.

This clonotype appeared a few times. The CDR3 DNA reads TGCGCCAGCAGCCAAGAAATACACCTGGGGAACACTGAAGCTTTCTTT. This translates into CASSQEIHLGNTEAFF. This chain joins TRBV4-3 and TRBJ1-1; D gene unclear. Germline assignment: CDR1 LGHNA and CDR2 YSLEER. This CDR3 has 16 amino acids. Trimming pared 0 bases from V and 1 base from J, leaving 12 bases between.

This clonotype was recorded many times. The V gene is TRBV7-6, the J gene TRBJ1-4, with TRBD1 as a possible D gene (5 bases). The V gene's germline CDR1 is SGHVS and CDR2 FNYEAQ. The CDR3 length is 14 residues. With 5 bases removed from V and 8 bases from J, the gap between germline ends came to 15 bases. The CDR3 here is CASSPEAGNEKLFF. CDR3 coding DNA: TGTGCCAGCAGCCCCGAGGCAGGGAACGAAAAACTGTTTTTT.

This clonotype was found a few times. This chain links TRBV11-2 with TRBJ2-5; TRBD2 agrees at 11 bases. V shed 1 base and J 0 bases; nucleotides not matched to a gene: 7. CDR3 length: 18 residues. The germline gives CDR1 SGHAT, CDR2 FQNNGV. The CDR3 nucleotides read TGTGCCAGCAGCTTAGGGGGAGGACTAGCGGGCAACCAAGAGACCCAGTACTTC. Translation: CASSLGGGLAGNQETQYF.

This clonotype has a handful of counts. The chain uses TRBV2 and TRBJ1-2; perhaps TRBD1 as D (5 bases). CDR1 is SNHLY, CDR2 FYNNEI, per germline. The CDR3 totals 12 residues. V was cut by 8 bases and J by 8 bases, with 15 bases left in between. This CDR3 reads CASPSGTWGYTF. The CDR3 region has the DNA TGTGCCAGCCCCAGTGGGACCTGGGGCTACACCTTC.

The rearrangement uses TRBV29-1 and TRBJ1-2; 10 bases line up with TRBD1. Germline V lookup: CDR1 SQVTM, CDR2 ANQGSEA. CDR3 length equals 15 residues. J lost 5 bases, V lost 4 bases, and 10 bases had no gene match. CDR3 sequence: CSVGGGQGGFYGYTF. The CDR3 coding sequence is TGCAGCGTTGGAGGTGGACAGGGGGGGTTTTATGGCTACACCTTC.

This clonotype was counted between two and nine times. This sequence joins TRBV13 and TRBJ1-2, with TRBD1 as a possible D gene (5 bases). Trimming took off 2 bases at V and 8 bases at J, with 18 bases between the two ends. The CDR3 contains 15 residues. Germline V gene lookup returns CDR1 PRHDT and CDR2 FYEKMQ (reference sequence). This CDR3 is CASSLYDRRLEGYTF. In DNA form, the CDR3 reads TGTGCCAGCAGCTTATACGACAGAAGATTGGAGGGCTACACCTTC.

This sequence joins TRBV10-3 and TRBJ2-1; D possibly corresponds to TRBD2 (6 bases). The V gene lost 2 bases and the J gene lost 0 bases, with 11 bases spanning the gap. This CDR3 is 16 amino acids long. Germline V gene sequence: CDR1 ENHRY, CDR2 SYGVKD. The CDR3 reads CAISEISGLSYNEQFF. CDR3 DNA sequence: TGTGCCATCAGTGAGATTAGCGGCCTCTCCTACAATGAGCAGTTCTTC.

This clonotype appeared many times. The V call is TRBV30, the J call TRBJ2-1; TRBD2 agrees at 13 bases. With 1 base clipped from V and 4 bases from J, the junction kept 4 bases outside the gene matches. Looked up from germline, CDR1 is GTSNPN and CDR2 is SVGIG (reference sequence). The CDR3 contains 16 residues. In DNA, the CDR3 is TGTGCCTGGAGTGGGACTAGCGGGAGATCGTACAATGAGCAGTTCTTC. It is translated as CAWSGTSGRSYNEQFF.